A selection of T cell receptor beta chains follows, all from one sample in a study of T cells expressing NK-cell markers. Using the 5' RACE reads, TCRdb records one entry per CDR3 protein without DNA. The listing contains some 150,000 distinct CDR3 sequences. Sequenced sample: blood T cells: a sorted CD56 or NKG2C T cell subset, CD4+ or CD8+ T cells, or bulk PBMC T cells (not recorded which). The receptors were gathered from a man aged 18 to 35 in good health. Each CDR3 is given with its conserved first and last residue.

V gene	CDR3 length	J gene	CDR3 protein
TRBV27	15	TRBJ2-4	CASSELYGAKNIQYF
TRBV3-1	14	TRBJ1-1	CASSAGTGVTEAFF
TRBV5-1	13	TRBJ2-7	CASGREGPYEQYF
TRBV14	15	TRBJ2-1	CASSQETGTYNEQFF
TRBV7-9	13	TRBJ2-1	CASSTSGRDEQFF
TRBV5-5	15	TRBJ2-7	CASSYIIGRVYEQYF
TRBV21-1	19	TRBJ2-1	CASSKSPLLAGGPNNEQFF
TRBV18	16	TRBJ2-2	CASSPNGLTLTGELFF
TRBV24-1	17	TRBJ2-1	CATSDRDRTSSYNEQFF
TRBV15	13	TRBJ2-1	CATSKGGGDEQFF
TRBV6-5	12	TRBJ1-6	CASSPRGLPLHF
TRBV7-8	11	TRBJ2-5	CASSFDETQYF
TRBV4-1	15	TRBJ2-1	CASSQVAETYNEQFF
TRBV7-3	20	TRBJ2-1	CASSLKVGTSGRGTYNEQFF
TRBV4-1	15	TRBJ2-1	CASSQTSGSPNEQFF
TRBV6-2/TRBV6-3	13	TRBJ2-2	CASRVVNTGELFF
TRBV11-2	21	TRBJ2-5	CASSLESPGEAKDPIQETQYF
TRBV20-1	16	TRBJ2-7	CSAPTPRDRFYYEQYF
TRBV27	14	TRBJ2-1	CASSLLGGNNEQFF
TRBV12-3/TRBV12-4	14	TRBJ1-6	CASSGTYDDSPLHF
TRBV12-3/TRBV12-4	15	TRBJ2-5	CASTTEVRREETQYF
TRBV25-1	15	TRBJ1-2	CASSESANSNYGYTF